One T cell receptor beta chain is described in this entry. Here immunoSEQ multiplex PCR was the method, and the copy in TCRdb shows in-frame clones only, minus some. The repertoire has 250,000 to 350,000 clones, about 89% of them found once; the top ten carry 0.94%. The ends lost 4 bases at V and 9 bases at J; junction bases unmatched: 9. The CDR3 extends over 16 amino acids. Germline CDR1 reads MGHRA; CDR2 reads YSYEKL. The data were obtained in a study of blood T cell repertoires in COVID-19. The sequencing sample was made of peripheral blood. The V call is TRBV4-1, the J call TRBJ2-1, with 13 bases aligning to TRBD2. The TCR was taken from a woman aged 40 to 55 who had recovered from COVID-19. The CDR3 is CASSLDGLAGAGEQFF. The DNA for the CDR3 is TGCGCCAGCAGCCTCGACGGACTAGCGGGAGCGGGTGAGCAGTTCTTC.